This T cell receptor beta chain originates from a study of cytomegalovirus exposure and HLA in healthy donors. The germline V gene encodes CDR1 SSHAT and CDR2 FNYEAQ (reference sequence). CDR3 length: 14 residues. PCR employed 60 Vbeta and 13 Jbeta primers. The method was immunoSEQ multiplex PCR; TCRdb's version includes in-frame clones alone and lacks a portion of them. This table has over 100,000 clones, approximately 75% appearing once. The sample holds one count of this clone. The junction departs from the called germline gene at one end, perhaps through a read error. The chain is built from TRBV7-7 and TRBJ2-7, with TRBD2 matching 9 bases. The sample consisted of PBMCs. The TCR comes from a man aged 45-60 years in good health and CMV-seropositive. The CDR3 here is CASSLTSGSYEQYF. The CDR3 region has the DNA TGTGCTAGCAGCTTAACTAGCGGGTCCTACGAGCAGTACTTC.